This TCR beta chain is drawn from a study of T cell responses to AZD1222 COVID-19 vaccine. Study-level points and caveats: With two AZD1222 doses given, Spike-specific TCR breadth and depth both rose.

A remark on this clone: Its antigen is as yet unknown.

Data came from immunoSEQ multiplex PCR; TCRdb stores just in-frame clones and leaves some out. The data contain more than 95,000 clones, more than 75% of them singletons. Whether given at about 4 or about 12 weeks, second doses were pooled. The sequenced sample was peripheral blood, obtained 28 days after the second AZD1222 dose. The source of this sequence is an adult who received the AZD1222 COVID-19 vaccine.

The CDR3 coding sequence is TGCGCCAGCAGCCAAGTTTTACGGCAGGGTTCCCACGAGCAGTACTTC. Amino acid sequence: CASSQVLRQGSHEQYF. The chain has TRBV4-3 and TRBJ2-7; weak D call: TRBD1 (5 bases). This CDR3 has 16 residues. V was trimmed by 1 base and J by 5 bases, leaving 18 bases between them. The germline V gene encodes CDR1 LGHNA and CDR2 YSLEER.